These T cell receptor beta chains were read from a single sample in a study of technical replicates of blood from a few donors. Repertoires were generated with immunoSEQ multiplex PCR, while TCRdb's copy carries only in-frame clones and drops some. The table lists around 68,000 clones, 95% to 97% of them singletons. Sequencing was done on a sample of T cells isolated from PBMCs. The receptors shown here come from a human donor in good health. Each CDR3 is given with its conserved first and last residue. Fields, in order: CDR3 protein, CDR3 DNA, J gene, clone size, V gene, D gene. The D gene is left open where the match is weak. Clone size is shown for a subset of rows, as once, few, many or a class of expanded clone.

CASSRRDREHDEQFF	TGTGCTAGCAGCCGCCGGGACAGGGAGCACGATGAGCAGTTCTTC	TRBJ2-1	-	TRBV7-7	TRBD1
CASSYRWNTEAFF	TGTGCCAGCAGCTACAGGTGGAACACTGAAGCTTTCTTT	TRBJ1-1	once	TRBV5-5	-
CASSSPGTTETQYF	TGCGCCAGCAGCTCTCCGGGAACAACGGAGACCCAGTACTTC	TRBJ2-5	-	TRBV5-1	-
CASSRPSYEQYF	TGTGCCAGTAGTCGTCCGTCCTACGAGCAGTACTTC	TRBJ2-7	-	TRBV19	-
CASSQAVQGGYEQYF	TGCGCCAGCAGCCAAGCGGTACAGGGGGGATACGAGCAGTACTTC	TRBJ2-7	-	TRBV4-1	TRBD1
CASSVEEGLRLQETQYF	TGTGCCAGCAGCGTAGAGGAGGGTCTCCGGCTTCAAGAGACCCAGTACTTC	TRBJ2-5	-	TRBV9	-
CASSQPGGSYNEQFF	TGCGCCAGCAGCCAACCTGGGGGGAGCTACAATGAGCAGTTCTTC	TRBJ2-1	once	TRBV5-1	-
CASSLGGLAGENDEQFF	TGTGCCAGCAGCTTAGGTGGGCTAGCGGGAGAAAACGATGAGCAGTTCTTC	TRBJ2-1	once	TRBV11-3	TRBD2
CSVIGQGTNTEAFF	TGCAGCGTTATAGGACAGGGAACGAACACTGAAGCTTTCTTT	TRBJ1-1	-	TRBV29-1	TRBD1
CASSYIVTGTDTQYF	TGTGCCAGCAGTTATATTGTAACGGGCACAGATACGCAGTATTTT	TRBJ2-3	-	TRBV6-5	-
CASSETGQGSSGANVLTF	TGTGCCAGCAGTGAAACAGGCCAGGGAAGCTCTGGGGCCAACGTCCTGACTTTC	TRBJ2-6	once	TRBV2	-
CASSTDREGEQPQHF	TGTGCCAGTAGCACGGACAGGGAAGGGGAGCAGCCCCAGCATTTT	TRBJ1-5	-	TRBV19	TRBD1
CASKDRRNQPQHF	TGTGCCAGCAAGGACAGAAGAAATCAGCCCCAGCATTTT	TRBJ1-5	-	TRBV28	-
CASSYTSRDTYEQYF	TGTGCCAGCAGTTACACGAGCCGGGACACCTACGAGCAGTACTTC	TRBJ2-7	-	TRBV6-5	-
CASTDHGTSGSNEQFF	TGTGCCAGCACCGACCACGGGACTAGCGGAAGCAATGAGCAGTTCTTC	TRBJ2-1	-	TRBV27	TRBD2
CARLLHGLAGGPGELFF	TGTGCCAGACTTTTACACGGACTAGCGGGAGGGCCCGGGGAGCTGTTTTTT	TRBJ2-2	-	TRBV11-2	TRBD2
CASSAWTSADTGELFF	TGTGCCAGCAGCGCCTGGACTAGCGCGGACACCGGGGAGCTGTTTTTT	TRBJ2-2	-	TRBV7-3	TRBD2
CASSKNSGLNTEAFF	TGTGCCAGCAGCAAGAATTCAGGCCTGAACACTGAAGCTTTCTTT	TRBJ1-1	-	TRBV21-1	-
CASSISNQPQHF	TGTGCCAGCAGTATTAGCAATCAGCCCCAGCATTTT	TRBJ1-5	-	TRBV7-2	-
CATKNRGSYEQYF	TGTGCCACCAAGAACAGGGGATCCTACGAGCAGTACTTC	TRBJ2-7	-	TRBV15	TRBD1
CASTQRPGTYEQYF	TGTGCCAGCACCCAAAGGCCGGGGACCTACGAGCAGTACTTC	TRBJ2-7	-	TRBV6-5	-
CASRGGPTGNTEAFF	TGTGCCAGCAGAGGCGGACCCACAGGGAACACTGAAGCTTTCTTT	TRBJ1-1	-	TRBV27	-
CASRVFGGRTDTQYF	TGTGCCAGCAGAGTTTTTGGGGGGAGGACAGATACGCAGTATTTT	TRBJ2-3	-	TRBV5-8	-
CASSLSANNEQFF	TGTGCCAGCAGCTTATCCGCTAACAATGAGCAGTTCTTC	TRBJ2-1	once	TRBV7-9	-
CASTQTTNTGELFF	TGTGCCAGCACCCAGACTACGAACACCGGGGAGCTGTTTTTT	TRBJ2-2	-	TRBV2	-
CASGPGLAVITGELFF	TGTGCTAGTGGTCCAGGACTAGCGGTGATCACCGGGGAGCTGTTTTTT	TRBJ2-2	-	TRBV12-5	TRBD2
CASSPLGQSLNTEAFF	TGTGCCAGCTCACCACTGGGACAGAGCCTAAACACTGAAGCTTTCTTT	TRBJ1-1	-	TRBV18	TRBD1
CASSKTVSGTEQFF	TGCGCCAGCAGCAAAACGGTTAGCGGGACTGAGCAGTTCTTC	TRBJ2-1	-	TRBV5-1	TRBD2